This T cell receptor (beta chain) was identified in a study of blood T cells in healthy people across ages. Looked up from germline, CDR1 is SGHRS and CDR2 is YFSETQ. The CDR3 sequence is 14 residues long. Together with a sample-barcoded 5' primer, a J-beta primer mix was included in a second PCR lasting roughly 6 to 12 cycles. Each cDNA was tagged by a template-switch adaptor containing 12 random nucleotides. One entry per CDR3 protein results from TCRdb running MiXCR on the 5' RACE reads. The sample has around 800,000 distinct CDR3 sequences, approximately 44% seen once. General observations from the study: Conclusively comparing naive with antigen-experienced cells was impossible with unsorted PBMCs. TCR beta diversity, measured per million T cells, fell in a roughly linear way with age.

As concerns this clonotype: Its specificity is not known. One end of the junction fails to match germline, which may point to a read error.

The V call is TRBV5-1, the J call TRBJ2-7; D is perhaps TRBD2 (6 bases). The sequence was obtained from a man aged 60 to 69 in good health. The material sequenced was blood. CDR3 nucleotide sequence: TGCGCCAGCAGCTTGGGAGGGACTTCTGGCGAGCGGTACTTC. Amino acid sequence: CASSLGGTSGERYF.